This T cell receptor beta chain was profiled in a study of T cells in tumors after PD-1 blockade. On the study more broadly: A subset received ongoing vismodegib 150 mg daily alongside anti-PD-1 therapy.

Method: immunoSEQ multiplex PCR; TCRdb's copy keeps in-frame clones and lacks some. The sample contains approximately 60,000 clones, less than 85% of which appear only once. Input was about 616 ng to 6,500 ng of genomic DNA from tumor or blood. General observations from the study: Blood contained about 40% of the tumor's TCR clonotypes.

CDR3 length: 13 amino acids. With 0 bases removed from V and 0 bases from J, the gap between germline ends came to 1 base. Germline assignment: CDR1 MNHNY and CDR2 SVGAGI (reference sequence). Turning to this clone: The antigen remains unidentified.

The chain uses TRBV6-6 and TRBJ2-3; no clear D. The receptor was isolated from a human donor with basal cell carcinoma. This sample comprised PBMCs, obtained after anti-PD-1 treatment. CDR3 bases: TGTGCCAGCAGTTACTCTAGCACAGATACGCAGTATTTT. It specifies CASSYSSTDTQYF.